Listed below are T cell receptor beta chains from one sample, sequenced in a study of spatial heterogeneity in lung cancer. TCRdb used MiXCR to reprocess the 5' RACE reads, holding one entry per CDR3 protein. The sample carries 40,000 or so distinct CDR3 sequences, 7.5% recorded once. Sequences were derived from PBMCs, sampled at surgery. The origin of the receptors is a male donor with early-stage non-small cell lung cancer. Both conserved end residues are part of each CDR3. A D gene is named only where the DNA matches it firmly. The size of a clone is reported for some rows only, either as once, few or many, or as a class for expanded clones.

CASSLDGWDSPLHF | TGTGCCAGCAGTTTAGATGGTTGGGATTCACCCCTCCACTTT | few | TRBJ1-6 | - | TRBV12-3/TRBV12-4
CASRPGLAGAYEQYF | TGTGCCAGCAGACCCGGACTAGCGGGGGCCTACGAGCAGTACTTC | many | TRBJ2-7 | TRBD2 | TRBV12-3/TRBV12-4
CASSEITYSPLHF | TGCGCCAGCAGCGAAATCACTTATTCACCCCTCCACTTT | - | TRBJ1-6 | - | TRBV5-1
CASSGSVSGELFF | TGTGCCAGCAGCGGGAGCGTCTCCGGGGAGCTGTTTTTT | many | TRBJ2-2 | - | TRBV11-2
CASIPNSQYF | TGTGCCAGCATCCCCAATTCCCAGTACTTC | - | TRBJ2-5 | - | TRBV5-4
CASSGLRDTYEQYF | TGTGCCAGCAGCGGCCTCAGGGATACCTACGAGCAGTACTTC | - | TRBJ2-7 | - | TRBV11-1
CASSHRDRDDGYTF | TGTGCCAGCAGCCATAGGGACAGGGACGATGGCTACACCTTC | many | TRBJ1-2 | TRBD1 | TRBV3-1
CASSYQGRGYTF | TGTGCCAGCAGTTACCAGGGTCGTGGCTACACCTTC | many | TRBJ1-2 | - | TRBV12-3/TRBV12-4
CASTLTGGSQPQHF | TGTGCCAGTACCTTGACAGGGGGCAGTCAGCCCCAGCATTTT | few | TRBJ1-5 | TRBD1 | TRBV19
CASSLQAYNEQFF | TGTGCCAGCAGCTTACAGGCTTACAATGAGCAGTTCTTC | - | TRBJ2-1 | - | TRBV7-9
CASSPGLNEQYF | TGTGCCAGCAGCCCGGGTTTGAACGAGCAGTACTTC | many | TRBJ2-7 | - | TRBV12-3/TRBV12-4
CSARDRERLLEQYF | TGCAGTGCTAGAGATCGAGAGCGCCTGCTCGAGCAGTACTTC | - | TRBJ2-7 | - | TRBV20-1
CASSFPNLWPYF | TGTGCCAGCAGTTTCCCCAATTTGTGGCCCTACTTT | few | TRBJ1-1 | - | TRBV12-3/TRBV12-4
CASSYLAGAAETQYF | TGTGCCAGCAGCTACCTAGCGGGGGCTGCGGAGACCCAGTACTTC | - | TRBJ2-5 | TRBD2 | TRBV3-1
CAITLDGYGYTF | TGTGCCATCACCTTGGACGGTTATGGCTACACCTTC | - | TRBJ1-2 | - | TRBV10-3
CATRQPHNEQFF | TGTGCCACCCGACAGCCCCACAATGAGCAGTTCTTC | many | TRBJ2-1 | - | TRBV24-1
CASSSLAGPRSGELFF | TGTGCCAGCAGCTCCCTAGCGGGGCCGCGTTCCGGGGAGCTGTTTTTT | many | TRBJ2-2 | TRBD2 | TRBV7-3
CASSRRMAYGYTF | TGTGCCAGCAGTAGGAGAATGGCTTACGGCTACACCTTC | - | TRBJ1-2 | - | TRBV6-5
CASRRQGGGYTF | TGTGCCAGCAGACGACAGGGCGGTGGCTACACCTTC | few | TRBJ1-2 | TRBD1 | TRBV3-1
CSVAGTGVRTEAFF | TGCAGCGTCGCCGGGACAGGGGTGCGTACTGAAGCTTTCTTT | many | TRBJ1-1 | TRBD1 | TRBV29-1
CASSLGRGLDEQYF | TGTGCCAGCAGTTTGGGCAGGGGGCTTGACGAGCAGTACTTC | - | TRBJ2-7 | TRBD1 | TRBV27
CASSMTGGGGYTF | TGCGCCAGCAGTATGACAGGGGGAGGTGGCTACACCTTC | many | TRBJ1-2 | TRBD1 | TRBV5-1
CSARDLRGAKNIQYF | TGCAGTGCTAGAGATCTGAGGGGGGCCAAAAACATTCAGTACTTC | many | TRBJ2-4 | - | TRBV20-1
CASSQSVGGMDEQYF | TGTGCCAGCAGCCAATCCGTGGGGGGGATGGACGAGCAGTACTTC | many | TRBJ2-7 | TRBD2 | TRBV4-2
CAISEPGQGAGDEQFF | TGTGCCATCAGTGAGCCCGGGCAGGGGGCCGGCGATGAGCAGTTCTTC | many | TRBJ2-1 | TRBD1 | TRBV10-3
CATNNAGNTIYF | TGTGCTACGAACAATGCAGGAAACACCATATATTTT | few | TRBJ1-3 | - | TRBV14
CASSLPTSQETQYF | TGTGCCAGCAGCCTACCGACTAGCCAAGAGACCCAGTACTTC | many | TRBJ2-5 | - | TRBV5-4
CASSPAWVNTEAFF | TGTGCCAGCAGCCCAGCGTGGGTGAACACTGAAGCTTTCTTT | - | TRBJ1-1 | - | TRBV3-1
CASRDYDEQFF | TGTGCCAGCAGGGACTACGATGAGCAGTTCTTC | few | TRBJ2-1 | - | TRBV12-3/TRBV12-4
CSAESPGARRGNEQFF | TGCAGTGCCGAATCACCGGGGGCGAGGAGAGGAAATGAGCAGTTCTTC | many | TRBJ2-1 | - | TRBV20-1
CATSGYRAFGSSYNEQFF | TGTGCCACCAGTGGTTACAGGGCGTTTGGCAGCTCCTACAATGAGCAGTTCTTC | many | TRBJ2-1 | - | TRBV24-1
CASSLIPATEAFF | TGCGCCAGCAGCTTGATTCCGGCAACAGAAGCTTTCTTT | many | TRBJ1-1 | - | TRBV5-1
CASSPFGGRGTEAFF | TGTGCCAGCAGTCCCTTCGGAGGACGGGGCACTGAAGCTTTCTTT | many | TRBJ1-1 | - | TRBV12-3/TRBV12-4
CATSRDLADNEQFF | TGTGCCACCAGCAGAGACCTAGCCGACAATGAGCAGTTCTTC | many | TRBJ2-1 | - | TRBV15